A single sample is the source of the 17 T cell receptor beta chains below, sequenced in a study of CD8+CD57+ T cells in acquired aplastic anemia. The authors sequenced patients whose flow cytometry had shown CD8+CD57+ cell expansion. Genomic DNA served as template for TCR beta VDJ and CDR3 profiling. One entry per CDR3 protein results from TCRdb running MiXCR on the reads. The data show approximately 80,000 distinct CDR3 sequences, just over 70% seen once. Sequencing was carried out using sorted CD4+, CD8+, or CD8+CD57+ T cells (not recorded which) from PBMCs. The receptors stem from a human donor with aplastic anemia.

The chain uses TRBV6-1 and TRBJ2-1; D is perhaps TRBD2 (7 bases). The germline CDR1 and CDR2 sequences are MNHNS and SASEGT. The CDR3 loop spans 14 amino acids. Trimming shortened V by 0 bases and J by 5 bases, and 8 bases separated the two germline ends. The CDR3 here is CASSEAGGHNEQFF. CDR3 nucleotide sequence: TGTGCCAGCAGTGAAGCGGGGGGGCACAATGAGCAGTTCTTC.

J is TRBJ2-5 and V is TRBV15, with TRBD1 matching 10 bases. This CDR3 has 16 residues. Germline assignment: CDR1 LNHNV and CDR2 YYDKDF (reference sequence). J was trimmed by 3 bases and V by 1 base; bases with no gene match: 5. Here the CDR3 reads CATSRGQGATEETQYF. CDR3 nucleotides: TGTGCCACCAGCAGAGGACAGGGGGCGACTGAAGAGACCCAGTACTTC.

The CDR3 loop reads CATSRDKGLAGGLGEQYF. The CDR3 DNA is TGTGCCACCAGCAGAGATAAGGGACTAGCGGGAGGGCTTGGGGAGCAGTACTTC. The chain joins TRBV15 to TRBJ2-7, with TRBD2 identical over 16 bases. After removal of 0 bases from V and 7 bases from J, the junction contained 9 bases not matched to a gene. From germline, CDR1 is LNHNV and CDR2 YYDKDF (reference sequence). This CDR3 has 18 amino acids.

There are a few counts of this clonotype. The rearrangement links TRBV10-2 to TRBJ2-7; D remains ambiguous. V was trimmed by 4 bases and J by 6 bases, leaving 10 bases between them. This CDR3 contains 12 residues. Germline CDR1 is WSHSY and CDR2 is SAAADI. The CDR3 here is CASSVPEAEQYF. The CDR3 bases are TGCGCCAGCAGTGTGCCAGAAGCCGAGCAGTACTTC.

This clonotype was observed once. This chain links TRBV15 with TRBJ1-3; 9 bases fit TRBD1. The CDR3 length is 16 residues. Germline V gives CDR1 LNHNV, CDR2 YYDKDF (reference sequence). After removal of 5 bases from V and 4 bases from J, the junction contained 9 bases not matched to a gene. The CDR3 DNA sequence: TGTGCCACCAGCCCTTTGTGGACAGGGGTAGGAAACACCATATATTTT. Translated: CATSPLWTGVGNTIYF. Drawing the rest from reference TRBV15 and TRBJ1-3, the complete variable domain is DAMVIQNPRYQVTQFGKPVTLSCSQTLNHNVMYWYQQKSSQAPKLLFHYYDKDFNNEADTPDNFQSRRPNTSFCFLDIRSPGLGDTAMYLCATSPLWTGVGNTIYFGEGSWLTVV.

The rearrangement uses TRBV7-9 and TRBJ1-3; D possibly corresponds to TRBD1 (5 bases). Deletions cut 3 bases from V and 8 bases from J, with 11 bases between. Germline V gene data show CDR1 as SEHNR and CDR2 as FQNEAQ (reference sequence). CDR3 length: 13 amino acids. The CDR3 coding sequence is TGTGCCAGCAGCTTCTCGGGGGGAGACACCATATATTTT. The encoded protein is CASSFSGGDTIYF. Based on the CDR3 plus reference TRBV7-9 and TRBJ1-3, the full variable domain is DTGVSQNPRHKITKRGQNVTFRCDPISEHNRLYWYRQTLGQGPEFLTYFQNEAQLEKSRLLSDRFSAERPKGSFSTLEIQRTEQGDSAMYLCASSFSGGDTIYFGEGSWLTVV.

This sequence joins TRBV5-1 and TRBJ1-1; D not resolved. The germline V gene has CDR1 SGHRS and CDR2 YFSETQ. V lost 0 bases to trimming and J lost 3 bases, with 6 bases between them. The length of the CDR3 is 13 residues. In nucleotides, the CDR3 is TGCGCCAGCAGCTTGGTTGATCACACTGAAGCTTTCTTT. This sequence encodes CASSLVDHTEAFF. The whole variable domain, filled in from reference TRBV5-1 and TRBJ1-1, reads KAGVTQTPRYLIKTRGQQVTLSCSPISGHRSVSWYQQTPGQGLQFLFEYFSETQRNKGNFPGRFSGRQFSNSRSEMNVSTLELGDSALYLCASSLVDHTEAFFGQGTRLTVV.

The chain combines TRBV10-2 with TRBJ2-3; 8 nucleotides line up with TRBD1. The CDR3 is 15 residues long. V shed 6 bases and J 0 bases; nucleotides not matched to a gene: 5. CDR1 is WSHSY, CDR2 SAAADI, per germline. In DNA, the CDR3 is TGCGCCAGCAGATACAGGGGGATGAGCACAGATACGCAGTATTTT. This gives the protein CASRYRGMSTDTQYF.

The chain has TRBV2 and TRBJ2-1, with D possibly TRBD2 on 6 matching bases. Per the germline V gene, CDR1 is SNHLY and CDR2 is FYNNEI. CDR3 length: 16 amino acids. The V end was cut by 3 bases, the J end by 0 bases, with 12 bases between. The CDR3 loop is CASSDPGRHSYNEQFF. CDR3 bases: TGTGCCAGCAGTGACCCCGGGAGACACTCCTACAATGAGCAGTTCTTC.

The rearrangement joins TRBV29-1 to TRBJ1-1, with no clear D. The germline V and J ends were trimmed by 3 bases and 4 bases, with 15 bases remaining between them. CDR3 length: 14 residues. Germline V CDR1 and CDR2: SQVTM, ANQGSEA. This chain's CDR3 is CSVDYGDMVTEAFF. The CDR3 bases are TGCAGCGTTGATTACGGGGATATGGTCACTGAAGCTTTCTTT.

In its sample, this clonotype was seen a few times. The chain employs TRBV2 and TRBJ2-7, with unresolved D. The CDR3 consists of 11 residues. The ends were cut back, 4 bases at V and 4 bases at J, with 5 bases in the middle. Germline loops: CDR1 SNHLY, CDR2 FYNNEI. The CDR3 region has the DNA TGTGCCAGCAGTGTACAGTACGAGCAGTACTTC. It translates to CASSVQYEQYF.

The chain employs TRBV19 and TRBJ2-2; TRBD2 might be the D (5 bases). Germline V gene sequence: CDR1 LNHDA, CDR2 SQIVND (reference sequence). This CDR3 contains 14 residues. The V and J ends lost 4 bases and 3 bases respectively, with 9 bases between them. CDR3 protein: CASSKWEYTGELFF. CDR3 nucleotide sequence: TGTGCCAGTAGTAAGTGGGAGTACACCGGGGAGCTGTTTTTT. The whole variable domain, filled in from reference TRBV19 and TRBJ2-2, reads DGGITQSPKYLFRKEGQNVTLSCEQNLNHDAMYWYRQDPGQGLRLIYYSQIVNDFQKGDIAEGYSVSREKKESFPLTVTSAQKNPTAFYLCASSKWEYTGELFFGEGSRLTVL.

CDR3 protein: CASSILGGDEQFF. CDR3 sequence (DNA): TGTGCCAGTAGTATTTTGGGGGGCGATGAGCAGTTCTTC. The V gene is TRBV19, the J gene TRBJ2-1; D possibly matches TRBD1 or TRBD2 (6 bases each). CDR1 is LNHDA, CDR2 SQIVND, per germline (reference sequence). There are 13 residues in the CDR3. Trimming pared 3 bases from V and 8 bases from J, leaving 11 bases between.

A word on this clonotype: Because the CDR3 is missing its conserved closing phenylalanine or tryptophan, this is likely a read error. The chain joins TRBV7-9 to TRBJ1-2, with unresolved D. The CDR3 extends over 12 amino acids. The V gene lost 5 bases and the J gene lost 9 bases, with 13 bases spanning the gap. CDR1 is SEHNR and CDR2 is FQNEAQ in the germline V gene (reference sequence). The CDR3 region has the DNA TGTGCCAGCAGCCCCGGGGTAGAGCGCTACACCCTC. Translating gives CASSPGVERYTL.

This clonotype was counted a few times. V usage is TRBV24-1 and J usage is TRBJ2-7; tentative D call: TRBD1 (7 bases). This CDR3 region has 15 residues. V was trimmed by 6 bases and J by 5 bases, leaving 19 bases between them. Germline CDR1 reads KGHDR; CDR2 reads SFDVKD. This CDR3 reads CATSRHTRRGDEQYF. The CDR3 region has the DNA TGTGCCACCAGTCGCCACACGCGCAGGGGGGACGAGCAGTACTTC.

This clonotype was observed a handful of times. V and J are TRBV7-8 and TRBJ1-1, with D hard to call. Germline assignment: CDR1 SGHVS and CDR2 FQNEAQ. The CDR3 is 12 amino acids. V was cut by 3 bases and J by 7 bases, with 9 bases left in between. CDR3 loop: CASSFGNGEAFF. The CDR3 DNA follows: TGTGCCAGCAGCTTCGGTAACGGTGAAGCTTTCTTT.

The V call is TRBV15, the J call TRBJ2-5; D might be TRBD2 (5 bases). The CDR3 loop spans 14 amino acids. Germline CDR1 LNHNV, CDR2 YYDKDF (reference sequence). V was clipped by 5 bases and J by 5 bases, with 15 bases between them. Here the CDR3 reads CATSRKGSGETQYF. Written as DNA, the CDR3 is TGTGCCACCAGCCGAAAAGGGTCGGGGGAGACCCAGTACTTC.